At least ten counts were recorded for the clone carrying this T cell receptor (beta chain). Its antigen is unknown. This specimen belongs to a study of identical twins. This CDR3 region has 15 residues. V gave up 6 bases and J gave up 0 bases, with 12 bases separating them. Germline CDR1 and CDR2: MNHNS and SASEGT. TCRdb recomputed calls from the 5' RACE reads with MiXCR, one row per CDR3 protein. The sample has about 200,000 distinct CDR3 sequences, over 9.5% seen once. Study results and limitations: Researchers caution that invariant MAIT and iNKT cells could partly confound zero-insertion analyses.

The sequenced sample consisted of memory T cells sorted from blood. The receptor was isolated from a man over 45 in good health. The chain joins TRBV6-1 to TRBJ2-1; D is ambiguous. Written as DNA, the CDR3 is TGTGCCAGCAGCCCGTATAGGAGCTCCTACAATGAGCAGTTCTTC. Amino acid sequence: CASSPYRSSYNEQFF.